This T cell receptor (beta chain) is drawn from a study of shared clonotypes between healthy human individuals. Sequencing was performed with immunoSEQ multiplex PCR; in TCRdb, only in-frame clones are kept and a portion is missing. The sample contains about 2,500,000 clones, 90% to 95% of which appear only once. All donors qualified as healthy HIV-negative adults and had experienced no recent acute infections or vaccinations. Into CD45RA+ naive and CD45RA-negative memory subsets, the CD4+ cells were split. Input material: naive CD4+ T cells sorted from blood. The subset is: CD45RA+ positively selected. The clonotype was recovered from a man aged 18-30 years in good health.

For the CDR3, the DNA is TGTGCCAGCAGCGTAGGTCAGGGGGCGATTTCCTACGAGCAGTACTTC. It is translated as CASSVGQGAISYEQYF. The chain recombines TRBV9 with TRBJ2-7; 8 bases align to TRBD1. V was pared by 0 bases and J by 1 base, with 6 bases of the junction left unmatched. Per germline, CDR1 SGDLS and CDR2 YYNGEE. This CDR3 is built from 16 residues.